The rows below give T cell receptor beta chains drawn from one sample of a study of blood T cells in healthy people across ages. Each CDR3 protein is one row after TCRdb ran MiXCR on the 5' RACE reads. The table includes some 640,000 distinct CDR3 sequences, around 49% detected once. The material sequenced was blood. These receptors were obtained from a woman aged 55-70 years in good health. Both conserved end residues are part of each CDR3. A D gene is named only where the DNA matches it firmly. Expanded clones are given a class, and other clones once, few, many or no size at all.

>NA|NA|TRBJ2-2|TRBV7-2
CASSLVGPGRITGELFF
TGTGCCAGCAGCTTAGTCGGGCCAGGGAGGATCACCGGGGAGCTGTTTTTT
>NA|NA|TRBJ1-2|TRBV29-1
CSVEAQLANYGYTF
TGCAGCGTTGAAGCCCAATTAGCTAACTATGGCTACACCTTC
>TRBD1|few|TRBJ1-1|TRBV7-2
CASSIQGGMNTEAFF
TGTGCCAGTAGCATCCAGGGGGGGATGAACACTGAAGCTTTCTTT
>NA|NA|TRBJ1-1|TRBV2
CASSMGHVITEAFF
TGTGCCAGCAGCATGGGACACGTCATCACTGAAGCTTTCTTT
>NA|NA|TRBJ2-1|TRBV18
CASSRVDGSNEQFF
TGTGCCAGCTCACGCGTGGACGGGAGCAATGAGCAGTTCTTC
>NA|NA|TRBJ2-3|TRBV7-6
CASSKGGAVDTQYF
TGTGCCAGCAGCAAGGGTGGGGCGGTGGATACGCAGTATTTT
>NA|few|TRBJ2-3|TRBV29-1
CSGQRSGTDTQYF
TGCAGCGGACAGAGGTCCGGTACAGATACGCAGTATTTT
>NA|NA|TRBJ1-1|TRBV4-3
CASSQDDEGFNTEAFF
TGCGCCAGCAGCCAAGATGATGAGGGGTTCAACACTGAAGCTTTCTTT
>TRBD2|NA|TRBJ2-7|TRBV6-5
CASRGLAGLFYEQYF
TGTGCCAGCAGGGGACTAGCGGGACTTTTCTACGAGCAGTACTTC
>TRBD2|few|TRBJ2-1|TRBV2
CASRPGTSGRGEQFF
TGTGCCAGTCGCCCCGGGACTAGCGGGCGCGGTGAGCAGTTCTTC
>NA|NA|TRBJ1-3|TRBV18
CASSPSGRNTIYF
TGTGCCAGCTCACCATCGGGGAGAAACACCATATATTTT
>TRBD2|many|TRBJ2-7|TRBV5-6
CASSLVGTSSEQYF
TGTGCCAGCAGCTTGGTCGGGACTAGTTCCGAGCAGTACTTC
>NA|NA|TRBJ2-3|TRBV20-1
CSPIIGRTEDTQYF
TGCAGTCCAATAATCGGGAGAACGGAAGATACGCAGTATTTT
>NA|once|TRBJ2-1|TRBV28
CASSSPKLGEQFF
TGTGCCAGCAGTTCTCCTAAACTAGGGGAGCAGTTCTTC
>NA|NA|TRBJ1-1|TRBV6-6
CASAQAGKAFF
TGTGCCAGCGCACAAGCAGGTAAAGCTTTCTTT
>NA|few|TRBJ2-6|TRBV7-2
CASSTQGRSGANVLTF
TGTGCCAGCAGCACTCAGGGGCGCTCTGGGGCCAACGTCCTGACTTTC
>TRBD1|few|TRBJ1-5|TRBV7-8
CASSRTGGYQPQHF
TGTGCCAGCAGCCGCACAGGGGGCTATCAGCCCCAGCATTTT
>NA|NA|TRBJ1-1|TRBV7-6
CACSQDTSNTEAFF
TGTGCCTGCAGTCAGGACACTTCGAACACTGAAGCTTTCTTT
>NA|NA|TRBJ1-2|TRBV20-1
CSARQGTLGYTF
TGCAGTGCTAGACAGGGGACCCTTGGCTACACCTTC
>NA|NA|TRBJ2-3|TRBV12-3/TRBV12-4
CASSPRGGGGDTQYF
TGTGCCAGCAGTCCCCGAGGAGGAGGGGGGGATACGCAGTATTTT
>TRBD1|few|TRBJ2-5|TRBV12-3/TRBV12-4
CASRRTGAYGYF
TGTGCCAGCAGAAGAACAGGGGCTTACGGGTACTTC
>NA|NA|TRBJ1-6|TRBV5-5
CASSLGEGKSPLHF
TGTGCCAGCAGCTTGGGGGAGGGCAAATCACCCCTCCACTTT
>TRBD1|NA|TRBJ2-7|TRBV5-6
CASSMDRDYYEQYF
TGTGCCAGCAGCATGGACAGGGATTACTACGAGCAGTACTTC
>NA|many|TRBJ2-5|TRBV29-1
CSVVPGETQYF
TGCAGCGTTGTACCAGGGGAGACCCAGTACTTC
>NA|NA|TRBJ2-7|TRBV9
CASSVYSDGGQYF
TGTGCCAGCAGCGTATATTCGGACGGGGGGCAGTACTTC
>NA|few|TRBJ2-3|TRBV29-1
CSATFSRGPDTQYF
TGCAGCGCCACGTTCAGCCGTGGGCCAGATACGCAGTATTTT
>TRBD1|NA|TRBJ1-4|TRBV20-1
CSARLGGATNEKLFF
TGCAGTGCTAGGTTAGGGGGCGCAACTAATGAAAAACTGTTTTTT
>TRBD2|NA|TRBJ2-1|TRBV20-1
CSVQGRGGNEQFF
TGCAGTGTTCAGGGACGGGGGGGGAATGAGCAGTTCTTC
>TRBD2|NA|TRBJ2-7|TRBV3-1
CASSQTMGGTYEQYF
TGTGCCAGCAGCCAAACGATGGGAGGGACCTACGAGCAGTACTTC
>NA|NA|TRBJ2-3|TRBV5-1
CASSLGSSTGTDTQYF
TGCGCCAGCAGCTTGGGGAGTAGTACCGGCACAGATACGCAGTATTTT
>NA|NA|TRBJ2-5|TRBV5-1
CASSLGGRQEETQYF
TGCGCCAGCAGCTTGGGGGGGAGACAGGAAGAGACCCAGTACTTC
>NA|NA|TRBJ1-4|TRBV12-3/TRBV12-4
CASSLAGGGEKLFF
TGTGCCAGCAGTTTAGCAGGTGGCGGGGAAAAACTGTTTTTT
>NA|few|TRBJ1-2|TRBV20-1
CSATRLGGYTF
TGCAGTGCTACACGACTGGGTGGCTACACCTTC
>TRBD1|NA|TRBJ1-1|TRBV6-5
CASRLQGGTEVFF
TGTGCCAGCAGATTACAGGGGGGGACTGAAGTTTTCTTT
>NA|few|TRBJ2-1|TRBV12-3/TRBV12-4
CASMSNEQFF
TGTGCCAGCATGTCCAATGAGCAGTTCTTC
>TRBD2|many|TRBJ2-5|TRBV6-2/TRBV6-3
CASSHGLAEETQYF
TGTGCCAGCAGCCACGGACTAGCGGAAGAGACCCAGTACTTC
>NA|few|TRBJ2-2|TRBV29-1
CSVEETGTGELFF
TGCAGCGTTGAAGAGACAGGCACCGGGGAGCTGTTTTTT
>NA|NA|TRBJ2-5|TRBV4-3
CAGSQFGGQRGEETQYF
TGCGCCGGCAGCCAATTCGGGGGCCAACGGGGAGAAGAGACCCAGTACTTC
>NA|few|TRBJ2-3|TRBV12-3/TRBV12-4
CASTLGRGRDTQYF
TGTGCCAGCACCCTCGGAAGGGGAAGAGATACGCAGTATTTT